The entry below describes one T cell receptor beta chain. Its cognate antigen is unknown. The CDR3 is 14 residues long. V was clipped by 5 bases and J by 8 bases, with 18 bases between them. Germline values: CDR1 SGHTA, CDR2 FQGNSA. The PCR employed 60 Vbeta primers together with 13 Jbeta primers. Assay: immunoSEQ multiplex PCR; the TCRdb copy retains only in-frame clones and omits some. The table includes 150,000 to 200,000 clones, around 79% detected once. The data were obtained in a study of cytomegalovirus exposure and HLA in healthy donors. Regarding the study as a whole: The authors enumerated over 150 TCR beta chains as linked to cytomegalovirus. The authors excluded some V segments, including TRBV6-2 and TRBV6-3, as indistinguishable. In a later analysis, several top co-occurrence clusters appeared linked to parvovirus B19, influenza, CMV and Epstein-Barr virus. Most subjects' HLA-A and HLA-B alleles were reportedly predicted from TCR beta sequences.

This clonotype was sampled from a woman in her 50s in good health and CMV-seropositive. This rearrangement joins TRBV7-2 to TRBJ1-2; weak D call: TRBD1 (5 bases). Material: PBMCs. The CDR3 loop is CASSPGLPLGGYTF. CDR3 nucleotide sequence: TGTGCCAGCAGCCCGGGACTGCCGCTGGGCGGCTACACCTTC. The variable domain in full, completed from reference TRBV7-2 and TRBJ1-2, reads GAGVSQSPSNKVTEKGKDVELRCDPISGHTALYWYRQSLGQGLEFLIYFQGNSAPDKSGLPSDRFSAERTGGSVSTLTIQRTQQEDSAVYLCASSPGLPLGGYTFGSGTRLTVV.